These 23 T cell receptor beta chains share one sample of origin, sequenced in a study of shared clonotypes between healthy human individuals (dated by TCRdb to 2018 to 2021). The library was obtained by the immunoSEQ multiplex PCR assay. Not all clones reach the TCRdb copy of this immuneACCESS table, which keeps in-frame sequences only. Checked studies attribute under half of the gap to unresolved V genes and leave the rest unexplained. This sample holds some 2 million clones; 85% to 95% were observed only once. The top ten constitute more than 0.1% of the sample. The sample consisted of naive CD4+ T cells sorted from blood. Taken with the paper, the label for cell subset or site translates to: CD45RA+ positively selected. The receptors here all came from a man aged 18 to 35 in good health.

Turning to this clone: Other DNA sequences in the sample encode the same CDR3. The rearrangement uses TRBV28 and TRBJ2-3; D may be TRBD2 (6 bases). CDR1 is MDHEN, CDR2 SYDVKM, per germline. Between the trimmed V and J ends, which lost 3 bases and 0 bases, there was a span of 7 bases. This CDR3 has 14 amino acids. The CDR3 sequence: CASSFAGSTDTQYF. DNA for the CDR3: TGTGCCAGCAGTTTTGCGGGGAGCACAGATACGCAGTATTTT.

This chain joins TRBV11-3 and TRBJ2-1; possible D gene TRBD2, 6 bases. The CDR3 is made up of 15 amino acids. In germline, CDR1 is SGHNT, CDR2 YENEEA. Trimming took off 3 bases at V and 0 bases at J, with 9 bases between the two ends. The CDR3 nucleotides are TGTGCCAGCAGCTTCGACGGGAGCTCCTACAATGAGCAGTTCTTC. Its translation is CASSFDGSSYNEQFF.

The V and J genes are TRBV7-9 and TRBJ1-1, with D tentatively TRBD1 (5 bases). The CDR3 is 14 amino acids. Germline V CDR1 and CDR2: SEHNR, FQNEAQ (reference sequence). The V end lost 4 bases, the J end lost 4 bases, and 13 bases lay between the germline ends. Written as DNA, the CDR3 is TGTGCCAGCAGCTGGATCCGGGACCGCACTGAAGCTTTCTTT. It codes for CASSWIRDRTEAFF.

This chain joins TRBV10-3 and TRBJ1-4, with 7 bases fitting TRBD1. Per the germline V gene, CDR1 is ENHRY and CDR2 is SYGVKD. This CDR3 is 16 amino acids long. The V and J ends lost 9 bases and 4 bases, in that order; junction bases with no gene match: 14. The CDR3 coding sequence is TGTGCCATACCACGGCCCCGGACAGGACATAATGAAAAACTGTTTTTT. Protein: CAIPRPRTGHNEKLFF.

The V call is TRBV5-1, the J call TRBJ2-5; perhaps TRBD2 as D (6 bases). Looked up from germline, CDR1 is SGHRS and CDR2 is YFSETQ. The CDR3 length is 15 residues. V lost 1 base, J lost 3 bases, and 13 bases lay in between. The CDR3 protein is CASSLYMGGKETQYF. For the CDR3, the DNA is TGCGCCAGCAGCTTGTACATGGGAGGAAAAGAGACCCAGTACTTC.

The DNA for the CDR3 is TGTGCCAGCAGCACCCAGGGGGTCCCGGTCTACGAGCAGTACTTC. It specifies CASSTQGVPVYEQYF. The chain uses TRBV5-4 and TRBJ2-7; 7 bases are a match to TRBD1. Trimming at V came to 4 bases and at J to 3 bases, leaving 10 bases not matched to a gene. This CDR3 is 15 amino acids long. Germline loops: CDR1 SGHNT, CDR2 YYREEE (reference sequence).

In this sample, this clone turned up once. The chain recombines TRBV30 with TRBJ2-7; D is uncertain. Trimming removed 0 bases from V and 2 bases from J, with 11 bases in between. This CDR3 is built from 14 residues. CDR1 is GTSNPN and CDR2 is SVGIG in the germline V gene (reference sequence). The CDR3 nucleotides are TGTGCCTGGAGTGTAGGTCCAGGTCCCTACGAGCAGTACTTC. The encoded protein is CAWSVGPGPYEQYF.

CDR3 in DNA: TGTGCCAGCAGCTTACTCCTGGATACGCAGTATTTT. It codes for CASSLLLDTQYF. This chain connects TRBV7-9 to TRBJ2-3; the D is unclear. Trimming took off 2 bases at V and 6 bases at J, with 6 bases between the two ends. Germline V gives CDR1 SEHNR, CDR2 FQNEAQ (reference sequence). The CDR3 is 12 amino acids.

The chain's CDR3 is CASSSSTGSNQPQHF. The CDR3 DNA reads as TGTGCCAGCAGCTCCAGCACAGGTAGCAATCAGCCCCAGCATTTT. J is TRBJ1-5 and V is TRBV7-2; the D gene is possibly TRBD1 (5 bases). Deletions cut 4 bases from V and 0 bases from J, with 10 bases between. Germline V gene data show CDR1 as SGHTA and CDR2 as FQGNSA. This CDR3 is 15 amino acids long.

The chain combines TRBV5-1 with TRBJ2-7, with D possibly being TRBD1 (8 bases). The CDR3 has 15 residues. Germline V gives CDR1 SGHRS, CDR2 YFSETQ. V lost 3 bases to trimming and J lost 3 bases, with 16 bases between them. CDR3 nucleotide sequence: TGCGCCAGCAGCTCGGGGGGACAGGAGATCTACGAGCAGTACTTC. It codes for CASSSGGQEIYEQYF.

This chain uses TRBV5-1 with TRBJ1-1; TRBD1 is a possible D gene (6 bases). This CDR3 region has 13 residues. Per the germline V gene, CDR1 is SGHRS and CDR2 is YFSETQ. Trimming cost V 2 bases and J 8 bases, with 13 bases left between them. The CDR3 DNA reads TGCGCCAGCAGCTTCTCAGGGGCATTCGAAGCTTTCTTT. Its translation: CASSFSGAFEAFF.

This rearrangement joins TRBV4-3 to TRBJ2-3, with 10 bases fitting TRBD2. Germline trimming cut 0 bases from V and 4 bases from J; bases unmatched to any gene: 13. The germline CDR1 and CDR2 sequences are LGHNA and YSLEER. The CDR3 has 19 amino acids. CDR3 DNA: TGCGCCAGCAGCCAAGATGTCGTGGCTAGCGGGAGTAGGGCAGATACGCAGTATTTT. It codes for CASSQDVVASGSRADTQYF.

The V and J genes are TRBV10-1 and TRBJ1-1; D uncertain. The CDR3 sequence is 13 residues long. Per germline, CDR1 WNHNN and CDR2 SYGVQD (reference sequence). This chain's CDR3 is CAPAAGSKGEAFF. CDR3 DNA sequence: TGCGCTCCCGCCGCCGGGAGCAAGGGAGAGGCTTTCTTT.

Concerning this clone itself: The sample holds other DNA sequences that translate to the same CDR3. The genes are TRBV10-3 and TRBJ2-1; 12 bases are shared with TRBD2. Germline V lookup: CDR1 ENHRY, CDR2 SYGVKD. The CDR3 is 15 residues long. With V trimmed by 6 bases and J by 0 bases, 0 bases remained unmatched. CDR3 bases: TGTGCCATCAGGACTAGCGGGAGCTCCTACAATGAGCAGTTCTTC. Its protein product is CAIRTSGSSYNEQFF.

The V call is TRBV25-1, the J call TRBJ1-1; TRBD1 might be the D (5 bases). The V end was cut by 8 bases, the J end by 3 bases, with 16 bases between. Germline loops: CDR1 MGHDK, CDR2 SYGVNS. The CDR3 extends over 14 amino acids. CDR3 in DNA: TGTGCCAGCGGGGGGAGGGGTTCGGACACTGAAGCTTTCTTT. Encoded protein: CASGGRGSDTEAFF.

The V gene is TRBV28, the J gene TRBJ1-6; D perhaps matches TRBD1 (6 bases). This CDR3 comprises 13 residues. Per the germline V gene, CDR1 is MDHEN and CDR2 is SYDVKM. Trimming took 6 bases from V and 5 from J, leaving 8 bases between them. CDR3 sequence: CASRDSHNSPLHF. The CDR3 coding sequence is TGTGCCAGCAGGGACAGTCATAATTCACCCCTCCACTTT. The full variable domain, with the rest looked up from reference TRBV28 and TRBJ1-6, is DVKVTQSSRYLVKRTGEKVFLECVQDMDHENMFWYRQDPGLGLRLIYFSYDVKMKEKGDIPEGYSVSREKKERFSLILESASTNQTSMYLCASRDSHNSPLHFGNGTRLTVT.

The rearrangement uses TRBV7-9 and TRBJ1-1; D is undetermined. There are 15 residues in the CDR3. V lost 1 base, J lost 1 base, and 10 bases lay in between. The germline V gene encodes CDR1 SEHNR and CDR2 FQNEAQ (reference sequence). CDR3 residues: CASSLGAERNTEAFF. CDR3 DNA: TGTGCCAGCAGCTTAGGGGCCGAAAGGAACACTGAAGCTTTCTTT.

A remark on this clone: Distinct nucleotide sequences in the sample also encode this CDR3. This sequence joins TRBV29-1 and TRBJ1-1; D remains ambiguous. Germline V CDR1 and CDR2: SQVTM, ANQGSEA. The ends were cut back, 4 bases at V and 0 bases at J, with 9 bases in the middle. The CDR3 is 13 residues long. CDR3 sequence reads: CSVAGRLNTEAFF. The CDR3 coding sequence is TGCAGCGTTGCTGGCAGATTGAACACTGAAGCTTTCTTT.

The chain carries TRBV9 and TRBJ2-3; the D gene is possibly TRBD2 (5 bases). Trimming cost V 3 bases and J 0 bases, with 8 bases left between them. This CDR3 comprises 14 residues. CDR1 is SGDLS, CDR2 YYNGEE, per germline. CDR3 nucleotides: TGTGCCAGCAGCGCGGACTTTAGCACAGATACGCAGTATTTT. It is translated as CASSADFSTDTQYF.

To note about this clone: The sample has other DNA sequences that encode this CDR3 too. The rearrangement links TRBV6-5 to TRBJ2-7; the match to TRBD1 covers 9 bases. The V gene's germline CDR1 is MNHEY and CDR2 SVGAGI. This CDR3 spans 14 amino acids. With 2 bases clipped from V and 6 bases from J, the junction kept 5 bases outside the gene matches. CDR3 sequence reads: CASSYPGQGAEQYF. CDR3 DNA: TGTGCCAGCAGTTACCCGGGACAGGGAGCCGAGCAGTACTTC.

This chain joins TRBV27 and TRBJ1-1, with 7 positions matching TRBD1. Germline CDR1 is MNHEY and CDR2 is SMNVEV (reference sequence). V dropped 6 bases and J dropped 5; count of bases not matched to a gene: 12. The CDR3 has 15 amino acids. The DNA of the CDR3 is TGTGCCAGCAGACCACCCAGGGACAGAGGAACTGAAGCTTTCTTT. It encodes CASRPPRDRGTEAFF.

This clone was observed a single time. The rearrangement links TRBV30 to TRBJ2-1; 14 bases line up with TRBD2. Germline CDR1 reads GTSNPN; CDR2 reads SVGIG (reference sequence). J lost 9 bases, V lost 5 bases, and 9 bases had no gene match. This CDR3 is built from 15 residues. CDR3 DNA: TGTGCCTGGCGCACCGGGACTAGCGGGAGAAGTGAGCAGTTCTTC. Protein sequence: CAWRTGTSGRSEQFF.

The chain recombines TRBV7-8 with TRBJ2-5; possible D gene TRBD2, 6 bases. The V end lost 5 bases, the J end lost 7 bases, and 11 bases lay between the germline ends. The CDR3 is 12 amino acids. Germline CDR1 is SGHVS and CDR2 is FQNEAQ. The CDR3 region has the DNA TGTGCCAGCAGCGCGGGACCCAGGACCCAGTACTTC. It specifies CASSAGPRTQYF.